The following is a TCR beta chain sequence with its context. CDR1 is DFQATT, CDR2 SNEGSKA, per germline (reference sequence). After removal of 5 bases from V and 5 bases from J, the junction contained 10 bases not matched to a gene. This CDR3 has 14 residues. This sample was included in a study of response to subunit inactivated influenza vaccine. TCRdb re-derived calls from the RT-PCR reads in MiXCR, one entry per CDR3 protein. Among hundreds of thousands of distinct CDR3 sequences listed, approximately 14% were seen once. The V gene is TRBV20-1, the J gene TRBJ2-5; 8 nucleotides agree with TRBD2. The source of this sequence is a man aged 45-65 years who received an inactivated influenza vaccine. This material consisted of PBMCs from blood, taken 14 to 15 days before vaccination. Here the CDR3 DNA reads TGCAGTGCTCCGCTAGCGGGCCGGGGGGAGACCCAGTACTTC. Protein: CSAPLAGRGETQYF.